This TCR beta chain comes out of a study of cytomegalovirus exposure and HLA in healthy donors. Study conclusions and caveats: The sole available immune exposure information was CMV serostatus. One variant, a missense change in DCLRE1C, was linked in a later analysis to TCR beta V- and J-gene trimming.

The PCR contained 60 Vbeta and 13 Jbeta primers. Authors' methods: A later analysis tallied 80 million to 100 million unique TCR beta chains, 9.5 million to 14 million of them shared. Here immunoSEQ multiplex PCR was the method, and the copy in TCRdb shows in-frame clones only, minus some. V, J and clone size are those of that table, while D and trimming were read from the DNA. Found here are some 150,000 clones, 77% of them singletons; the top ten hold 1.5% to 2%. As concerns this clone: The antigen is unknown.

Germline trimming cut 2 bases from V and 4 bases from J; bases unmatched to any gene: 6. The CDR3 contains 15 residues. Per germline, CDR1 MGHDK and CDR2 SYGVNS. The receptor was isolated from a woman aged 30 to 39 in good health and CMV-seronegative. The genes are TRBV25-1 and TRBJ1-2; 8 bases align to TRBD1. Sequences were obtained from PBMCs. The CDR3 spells CASSETQGAGYGYTF. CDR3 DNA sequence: TGTGCCAGCAGTGAAACCCAGGGGGCCGGCTATGGCTACACCTTC.